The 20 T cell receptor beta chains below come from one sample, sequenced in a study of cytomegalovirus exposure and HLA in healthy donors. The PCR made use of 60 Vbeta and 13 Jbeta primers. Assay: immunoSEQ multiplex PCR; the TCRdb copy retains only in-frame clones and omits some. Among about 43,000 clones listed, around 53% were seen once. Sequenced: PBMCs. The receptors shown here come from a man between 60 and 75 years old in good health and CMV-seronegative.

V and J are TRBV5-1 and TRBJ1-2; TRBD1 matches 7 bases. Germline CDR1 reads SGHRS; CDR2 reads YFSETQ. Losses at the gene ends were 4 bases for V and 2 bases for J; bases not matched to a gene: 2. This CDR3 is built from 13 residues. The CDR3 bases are TGCGCCAGCAGCCCGGGACAGAACTATGGCTACACCTTC. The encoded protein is CASSPGQNYGYTF.

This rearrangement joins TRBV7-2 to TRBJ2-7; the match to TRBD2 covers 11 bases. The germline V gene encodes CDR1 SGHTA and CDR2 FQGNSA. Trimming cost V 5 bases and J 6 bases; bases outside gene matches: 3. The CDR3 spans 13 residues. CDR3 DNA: TGTGCCAGCAGCGAAGGACTAGCGGGCGAGCAGTACTTC. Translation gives CASSEGLAGEQYF.

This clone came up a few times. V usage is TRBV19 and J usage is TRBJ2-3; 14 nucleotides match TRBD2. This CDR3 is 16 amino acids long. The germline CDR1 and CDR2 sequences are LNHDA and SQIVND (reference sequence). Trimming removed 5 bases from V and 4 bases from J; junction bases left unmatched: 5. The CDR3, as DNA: TGTGCCAGTAGTCCTGGGACTAGCGGGAGTGCAGATACGCAGTATTTT. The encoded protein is CASSPGTSGSADTQYF. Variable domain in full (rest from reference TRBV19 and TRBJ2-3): DGGITQSPKYLFRKEGQNVTLSCEQNLNHDAMYWYRQDPGQGLRLIYYSQIVNDFQKGDIAEGYSVSREKKESFPLTVTSAQKNPTAFYLCASSPGTSGSADTQYFGPGTRLTVL.

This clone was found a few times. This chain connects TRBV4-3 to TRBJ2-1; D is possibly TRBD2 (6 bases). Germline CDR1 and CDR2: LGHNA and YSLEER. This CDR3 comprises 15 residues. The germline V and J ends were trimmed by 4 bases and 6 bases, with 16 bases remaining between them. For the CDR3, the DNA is TGCGCCAGCAGCCGCCATGGGGGGAGCGGCAATGAGCAGTTCTTC. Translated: CASSRHGGSGNEQFF.

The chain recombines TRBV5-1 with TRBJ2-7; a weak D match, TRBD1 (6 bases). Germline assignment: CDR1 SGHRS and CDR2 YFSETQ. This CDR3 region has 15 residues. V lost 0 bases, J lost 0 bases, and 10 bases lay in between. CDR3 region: CASSLGTDNSYEQYF. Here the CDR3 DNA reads TGCGCCAGCAGCTTGGGGACAGACAACTCCTACGAGCAGTACTTC.

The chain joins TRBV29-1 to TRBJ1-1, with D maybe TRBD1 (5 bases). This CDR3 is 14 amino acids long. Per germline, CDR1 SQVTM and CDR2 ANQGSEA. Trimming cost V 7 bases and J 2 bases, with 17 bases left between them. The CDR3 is CSGVGRARNTEAFF. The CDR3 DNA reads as TGCAGCGGCGTGGGCAGGGCACGTAACACTGAAGCTTTCTTT. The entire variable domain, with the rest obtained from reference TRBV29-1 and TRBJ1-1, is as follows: SAVISQKPSRDICQRGTSLTIQCQVDSQVTMMFWYRQQPGQSLTLIATANQGSEATYESGFVIDKFPISRPNLTFSTLTVSNMSPEDSSIYLCSGVGRARNTEAFFGQGTRLTVV.

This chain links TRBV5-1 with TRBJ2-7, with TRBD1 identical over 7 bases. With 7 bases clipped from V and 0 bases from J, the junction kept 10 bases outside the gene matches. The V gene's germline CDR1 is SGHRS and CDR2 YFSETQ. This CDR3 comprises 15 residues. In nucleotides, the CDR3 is TGCGCCAGCTCGGGAACGGGACAGAGCTCCTACGAGCAGTACTTC. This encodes CASSGTGQSSYEQYF.

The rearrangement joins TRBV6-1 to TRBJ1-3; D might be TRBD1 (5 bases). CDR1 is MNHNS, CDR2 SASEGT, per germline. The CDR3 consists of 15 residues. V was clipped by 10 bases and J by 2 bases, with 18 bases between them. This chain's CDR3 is CANSKGAGPGNTIYF. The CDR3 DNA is TGTGCCAACTCAAAAGGGGCAGGACCTGGAAACACCATATATTTT.

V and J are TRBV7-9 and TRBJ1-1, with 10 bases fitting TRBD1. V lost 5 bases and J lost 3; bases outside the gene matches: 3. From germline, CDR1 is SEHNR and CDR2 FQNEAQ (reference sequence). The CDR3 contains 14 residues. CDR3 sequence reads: CASSPGQGYTEAFF. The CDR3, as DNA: TGTGCCAGCAGCCCGGGACAGGGGTACACTGAAGCTTTCTTT.

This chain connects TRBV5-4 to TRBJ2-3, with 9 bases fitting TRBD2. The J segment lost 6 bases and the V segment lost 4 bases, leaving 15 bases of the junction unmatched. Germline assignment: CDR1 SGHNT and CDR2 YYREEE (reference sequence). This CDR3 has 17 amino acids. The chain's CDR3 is CASSPTGVSGRGDTQYF. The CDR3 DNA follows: TGTGCCAGCAGCCCGACAGGAGTTAGCGGGAGAGGCGATACGCAGTATTTT.

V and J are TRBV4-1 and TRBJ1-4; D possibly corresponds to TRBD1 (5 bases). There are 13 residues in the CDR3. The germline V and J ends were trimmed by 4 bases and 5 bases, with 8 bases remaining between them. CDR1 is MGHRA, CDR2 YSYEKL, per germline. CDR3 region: CASSPRANEKLFF. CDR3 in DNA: TGCGCCAGCAGCCCCAGGGCAAATGAAAAACTGTTTTTT.

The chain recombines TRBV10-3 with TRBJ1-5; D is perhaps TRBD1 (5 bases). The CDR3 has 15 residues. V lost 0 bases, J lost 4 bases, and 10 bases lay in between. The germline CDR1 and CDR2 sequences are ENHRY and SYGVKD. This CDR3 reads CAISESTGLNQPQHF. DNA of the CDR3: TGTGCCATCAGTGAGTCTACAGGTCTAAATCAGCCCCAGCATTTT.

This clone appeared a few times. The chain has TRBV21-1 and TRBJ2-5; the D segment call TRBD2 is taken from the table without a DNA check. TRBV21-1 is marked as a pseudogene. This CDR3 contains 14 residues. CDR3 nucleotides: TGTGAGAGGTGGCTAGCGGGAGAGGGAGAGACCCAGTACTTC. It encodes CERWLAGEGETQYF.

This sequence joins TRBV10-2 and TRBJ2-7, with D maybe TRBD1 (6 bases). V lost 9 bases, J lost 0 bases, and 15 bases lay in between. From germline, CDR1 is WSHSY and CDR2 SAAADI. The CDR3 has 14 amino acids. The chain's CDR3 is CASADRRSSYEQYF. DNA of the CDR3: TGCGCCAGTGCCGACAGGCGATCCTCCTACGAGCAGTACTTC.

DNA of the CDR3: TGTGCCAGCAGTCCCGGGACAGGGTATGGCTACACCTTC. Translation: CASSPGTGYGYTF. The chain combines TRBV16 with TRBJ1-2, with TRBD1 matching 9 bases. The CDR3 sequence is 13 residues long. V shed 6 bases, J shed 5 bases, and the junction held 4 bases outside the gene matches. Per germline, CDR1 KGHSY and CDR2 FQNENV. Full variable domain (remainder filled in from reference TRBV16 and TRBJ1-2): GEEVAQTPKHLVRGEGQKAKLYCAPIKGHSYVFWYQQVLKNEFKFLISFQNENVFDETGMPKERFSAKCLPNSPCSLEIQATKLEDSAVYFCASSPGTGYGYTFGSGTRLTVV.

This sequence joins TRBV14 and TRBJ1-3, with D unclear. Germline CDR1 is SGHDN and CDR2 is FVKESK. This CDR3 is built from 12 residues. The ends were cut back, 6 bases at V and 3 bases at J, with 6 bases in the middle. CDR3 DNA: TGTGCCAGCAGTCTAAGTGGAAACACCATATATTTT. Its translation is CASSLSGNTIYF.

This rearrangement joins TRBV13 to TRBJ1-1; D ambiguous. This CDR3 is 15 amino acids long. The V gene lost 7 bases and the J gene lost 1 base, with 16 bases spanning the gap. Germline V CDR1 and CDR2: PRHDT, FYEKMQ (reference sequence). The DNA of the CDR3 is TGTGCCAGCACCCCAGTTTATCAGTCGAACACTGAAGCTTTCTTT. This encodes CASTPVYQSNTEAFF.

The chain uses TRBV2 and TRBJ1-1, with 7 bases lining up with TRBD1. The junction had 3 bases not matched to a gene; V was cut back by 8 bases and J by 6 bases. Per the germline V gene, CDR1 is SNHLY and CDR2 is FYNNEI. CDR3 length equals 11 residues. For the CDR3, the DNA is TGTGCCAGCGTAGGGGGCGCTGAAGCTTTCTTT. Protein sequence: CASVGGAEAFF.

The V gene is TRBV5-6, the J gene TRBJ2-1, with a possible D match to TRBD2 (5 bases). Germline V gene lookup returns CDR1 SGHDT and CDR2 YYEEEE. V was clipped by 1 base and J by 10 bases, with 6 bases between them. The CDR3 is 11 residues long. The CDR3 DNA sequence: TGTGCCAGCAGCTTGCCGGGGGAGCAGTTCTTC. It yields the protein CASSLPGEQFF.

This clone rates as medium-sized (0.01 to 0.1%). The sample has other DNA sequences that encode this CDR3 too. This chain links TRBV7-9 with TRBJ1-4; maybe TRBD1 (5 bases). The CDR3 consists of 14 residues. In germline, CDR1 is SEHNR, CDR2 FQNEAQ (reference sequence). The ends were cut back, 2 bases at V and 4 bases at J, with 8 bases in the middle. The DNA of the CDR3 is TGTGCCAGCAGCTTAAGGCAGGGTAATGAAAAACTGTTTTTT. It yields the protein CASSLRQGNEKLFF.